Detailed here is one TCR beta chain. No antigen is known for it. The trim removed 1 base at V and 14 bases at J, leaving 2 bases unmatched. This CDR3 spans 13 amino acids. Germline CDR1 is SEHNR and CDR2 is FQNEAQ (reference sequence). A sort by CD45RO/CCR7/CD25/CD127/CD95/CD27 yielded CD4+ naive, central memory, regulatory and stem cell-like memory cells. Each sorted fraction was over 95% pure. The data belong to a study of beta chain features in type 1 diabetes. Study results and caveats: Patients with Type 1 diabetes showed moderately but significantly shorter TCRB CDR3s in all four CD4+ subsets.

All of the isolated RNA was reverse transcribed, so expressed TCRB transcripts were sequenced. The protocol was immunoSEQ multiplex PCR, while the TCRdb copy is restricted to in-frame clones and leaves out a portion. The sample has tens of thousands of clones; 66% are singletons. The chain is built from TRBV7-9 and TRBJ2-1, with 13 bases identical to TRBD2. This clonotype was sampled from a man aged 25 to 45 with type 1 diabetes. Some clones in this sample may be carry-over from other donors' samples. Sequenced sample: Tregs from blood. The CDR3 protein is CASSLEGTSGEFF. As DNA, the CDR3 is TGTGCCAGCAGCTTAGAGGGGACTAGCGGGGAGTTCTTC.